This TCR beta chain appears in the sequencing data of a study of blood T cell repertoires in COVID-19 (dated by TCRdb to 2020 to 2021). In the study overall: The collaborator samples originated in the United States, Italy and Spain and spanned the acute and convalescent phases of COVID-19. The prospective study material was composed of cDNA or gDNA derived from T cells, B-cell-depleted T cells, or PBMCs. Deeply sampled blood TCRbeta repertoires from subjects exposed to, actively infected with, or recovered from COVID-19 were included in the dataset. The repertoires were made available in a free public database intended to serve as a resource for research on the immune response to SARS-CoV-2. The samples were drawn from two sources: the first 160 participants of the ongoing ImmuneRACE study, and over 1,000 subjects contributed by 6 global collaborators. Sample metadata almost always included a de-identified subject ID, COVID-19 status, age in years and sex. Where available, HLA class I and class II types were taken from metadata supplied by the sample provider and were not determined by assay-based typing.

Spanning cysteine to phenylalanine, the CDR3 consists of 14 amino acids. Solely the CDR3 DNA is kept, with 42 bases framed from the first base. The V and J ends are trimmed by 0 bases and 7 bases, leaving 12 bases between them. CDR1 and CDR2 (MNHEY, SVGAGI) derive from the germline V gene. In the prospective study, participants were roughly 18 to 90 years old, resided in 25 or so geographic areas of the United States, and were enrolled through a virtual design. In the prospective study, participants were assigned to cohorts based on the clinical history participants reported in a screening survey and a study questionnaire. ImmuneRACE Cohort 3 recovered participants were defined by two consecutive negative NP/OP PCR tests, healthcare professional clearance, or symptom resolution. Mobile phlebotomists in the prospective study collected whole blood, serum and a nasopharyngeal or oropharyngeal swab from every participant. Additional blood draws and questionnaires over an approximately two-month period could optionally be provided by prospective study participants. Prospective study blood samples were shipped either frozen or at room temperature before DNA extraction.

TCRbeta CDR3 regions were amplified from genomic DNA using the immunoSEQ Assay, a bias-controlled multiplex PCR. The original methods were these. Within the assay, amplification of reference gene primers was used to estimate how many nucleated cells each sample contained. Sequence reads were collapsed and filtered to measure the absolute abundance of every unique TCRbeta CDR3 rearrangement. For each sample, productive Simpson clonality was calculated by taking the square root of Simpson's diversity index across productive rearrangements. Here the immuneACCESS table is served through TCRdb, limited to in-frame sequences with V and J called. Missing clones are a known gap in these copies; in checked studies unresolved V genes cover under half, and the rest lacks a known reason. That table supplies the V and J calls and clone size; D and trimming were determined from the DNA. This sample gives around 230,000 clones in total; 70% to 90% of them show up just once. Of the sample, about 9% falls within the top ten clones.

Results the study describes overall, beyond this receptor: How much clinical and demographic metadata was included differed by source and by participant, and the metadata was provided uncurated.

This clone was counted once. There is no known antigen for this receptor. No base qualities exist here, and no much larger clone lies one base off it. This TCR derives from a man aged 35-49 years who had recovered from COVID-19. The rearranged segments are TRBV6-5 and TRBJ1-2; the D gene is perhaps TRBD1, from 6 matching bases. The specimen was PBMCs or T cells enriched from blood (not recorded which). The CDR3 here reads CASSYSRGGSGYTF. The DNA sequence is TGTGCCAGCAGTTACTCAAGGGGGGGCTCTGGCTACACCTTC.